These T cell receptor beta chains were read from a single sample in a study of identical twins. TCRdb passed the 5' RACE reads through MiXCR, listing each CDR3 protein once. The sample lists some 210,000 distinct CDR3 sequences, about a sixth occurring once. The same specimen was also included in a second study, on T cells expressing NK-cell markers.

Input material: CD8+ T cells sorted from blood. The receptors were sampled from a woman aged 18-29 years in good health. The CDR3 runs from the conserved cysteine through the conserved F or W. The order of the fields is D gene, V gene, J gene, clone size, CDR3 DNA, CDR3 protein. The D gene is left open where the match is weak. Some rows mark clone size as missing; the rest say once, few, many or name a class of expanded clone.

>TRBD2|TRBV9|TRBJ2-1|few
TGTGCCAGCAGCGGGCGGGGGGGCCACAATGAGCAGTTCTTC
CASSGRGGHNEQFF
>TRBD1|TRBV10-2|TRBJ1-5|many
TGCGCCAGCAGTGTAGGGGGCGGTCAGCCCCAGCATTTT
CASSVGGGQPQHF
>.|TRBV7-9|TRBJ1-5|few
TGTGCCAGCAGCTTAGGGGGGGATCAGCCCCAGCATTTT
CASSLGGDQPQHF
>.|TRBV29-1|TRBJ2-1|many
TGCAGCGTTCGTCAGGGCGGCAATGAGCAGTTCTTC
CSVRQGGNEQFF
>TRBD1|TRBV9|TRBJ1-1|few
TGTGCCAGCAGCCCCGGACAGGCCCCGAACACTGAAGCTTTCTTT
CASSPGQAPNTEAFF
>.|TRBV10-3|TRBJ1-4|.
TGTGCCATCAGTGAAACCGGGCAGGGTGAAAAACTGTTTTTT
CAISETGQGEKLFF
>TRBD2|TRBV20-1|TRBJ2-1|.
TGCAGTGCTAGAGATGTAGCGGGAGTTTACAATGAGCAGTTCTTC
CSARDVAGVYNEQFF
>.|TRBV7-9|TRBJ2-7|.
TGTGCCACGCTGTCTGAGGGCTACGAGCAGTACTTC
CATLSEGYEQYF
>TRBD2|TRBV11-2|TRBJ2-7|.
TGTGCCAGCAGCTTAGGTGGCGGGAGGGCCTTTAGTTACGAGCAGTACTTC
CASSLGGGRAFSYEQYF
>TRBD1|TRBV29-1|TRBJ2-6|few
TGCAGCGTGTGGGACAGGGTCGACTCTGGGGCCAACGTCCTGACTTTC
CSVWDRVDSGANVLTF
>.|TRBV4-2|TRBJ1-1|.
TGTGCCAGCAGCTCCGAGGGCAGGGTGAGCACTGAAGCTTTCTTT
CASSSEGRVSTEAFF
>TRBD2|TRBV20-1|TRBJ2-7|few
TGCAGTGCCTCGAACCTAGTGGCGGGAGATTACGAGCAGTACTTC
CSASNLVAGDYEQYF
>.|TRBV12-3/TRBV12-4|TRBJ2-5|few
TGTGCCAGCCGTTCTCCGGACTCCGAATTGAGGGAGACCCAGTACTTC
CASRSPDSELRETQYF
>.|TRBV19|TRBJ1-6|.
TGTGCCAGTAGTATAGGTTCACCCCTCCACTTT
CASSIGSPLHF
>.|TRBV14|TRBJ2-7|few
TGTGCCAGCAGCCCTGGGTCAGTGAAACCCACCGCCTACTCCTACGAGCAGTACTTC
CASSPGSVKPTAYSYEQYF
>.|TRBV7-8|TRBJ2-7|.
TGTGCCAGCAGCTTGCTTGAGACCGGCGGGGACTTC
CASSLLETGGDF
>.|TRBV6-5|TRBJ2-5|.
TGTGCCAGCAGTCCGAGCAGGGAGACCCACTACTTC
CASSPSRETHYF
>TRBD2|TRBV3-1|TRBJ2-1|few
TGTGCCAGCAGCCAAGATTTAGTCGGGACTAGCGTGGACAATGAGCAGTTCTTC
CASSQDLVGTSVDNEQFF
>TRBD2|TRBV7-9|TRBJ2-3|.
TGTGCCACCTTCGAGATAGCGGGAGCACCAGATACGCAGTATTTT
CATFEIAGAPDTQYF
>TRBD2|TRBV9|TRBJ2-1|.
TGTGCCAGCAGCGTAGAGGGAGCGGGATACAATGAGCAGTTCTTC
CASSVEGAGYNEQFF
>.|TRBV27|TRBJ2-7|few
TGTGCCAGCAGTTTAGCGGGGGCCACCTCGGGCGAGCAGTACTTC
CASSLAGATSGEQYF
>.|TRBV27|TRBJ1-2|few
TGTGCCAGCAGTTTAGGATCAGCCGCGCCGGGGGGCTACACCTTC
CASSLGSAAPGGYTF
>TRBD1|TRBV15|TRBJ1-5|.
TGTGCCACCAGCGCAATCTACAGGGGCGTCAATCAGCCCCAGCATTTT
CATSAIYRGVNQPQHF
>TRBD1|TRBV6-1|TRBJ2-5|.
TGTGCCAGTCGGGACAGTCCGAACTGGGAGACCCAGTACTTC
CASRDSPNWETQYF
>.|TRBV11-3|TRBJ2-1|few
TGTGCCAGCAGCTTAAGACCAGTTACCTACAATGAGCAGTTCTTC
CASSLRPVTYNEQFF
>.|TRBV29-1|TRBJ2-5|few
TGCAGCGTTGAGGTTTCGAGGGAAGAGACCCAGTACTTC
CSVEVSREETQYF
>.|TRBV9|TRBJ1-4|few
TGTGCCAGCGCCACCGGGACCGGCAATGAAAAACTGTTTTTT
CASATGTGNEKLFF
>.|TRBV5-1|TRBJ1-3|.
TGCGCCAGCAGCCGCCTGGGGCGAAACACCATATATTTT
CASSRLGRNTIYF
>TRBD1|TRBV29-1|TRBJ2-7|.
TGCAGCGTTGAAACCTCGACAGGGATGGTTTACGAGCAGTACTTC
CSVETSTGMVYEQYF
>TRBD2|TRBV4-3|TRBJ2-1|.
TGCGCCAGCAGCCAAGATCGTGGCGGGGGCTACAATGAGCAGTTCTTC
CASSQDRGGGYNEQFF
>TRBD1|TRBV5-1|TRBJ1-4|many
TGCGCCAGCAGCCCCAAGGGGGCTCGTACTAATGAAAAACTGTTTTTT
CASSPKGARTNEKLFF
>TRBD2|TRBV6-2/TRBV6-3|TRBJ2-1|.
TGTGCCAGCAACGTTATAGCGGGAGGGTACAATGAGCAGTTCTTC
CASNVIAGGYNEQFF
>TRBD2|TRBV5-6|TRBJ2-1|few
TGTGCCAGCAGCCCATGGACTAGCGGGGTACACAATGAGCAGTTCTTC
CASSPWTSGVHNEQFF
>.|TRBV11-2|TRBJ2-7|few
TGTGCCAGCAGCTTAGGAGGGGTTCTCCACTCTATATACGAGCAGTACTTC
CASSLGGVLHSIYEQYF
>.|TRBV12-3/TRBV12-4|TRBJ2-1|.
TGTGCCAGCAGTCCCCCCGGACTGGAGTACAATGAGCAGTTCTTC
CASSPPGLEYNEQFF
>.|TRBV5-6|TRBJ2-7|.
TGTGCCATCAGCGCTGGGACTTTGTACGAGCAGTACTTC
CAISAGTLYEQYF
>.|TRBV6-2/TRBV6-3|TRBJ1-1|few
TGTGCCAGCATGATTCCCTCCCAGAACACTGAAGCTTTCTTT
CASMIPSQNTEAFF
>TRBD1|TRBV7-9|TRBJ2-7|.
TGTGCCAGCAGCTTAGTGTCGGGACAGGGGGCCTACGAGCAGTACTTC
CASSLVSGQGAYEQYF
>.|TRBV12-3/TRBV12-4|TRBJ2-1|few
TGTGCCAGCAGTTTTCCCGCCTTTCAGCGGTACAATGAGCAGTTCTTC
CASSFPAFQRYNEQFF
>.|TRBV4-3|TRBJ2-2|few
TGCGCCAGCAGCGGACACGGGGCGGTTAGTGGGGTCGACACCGGGGAGCTGTTTTTT
CASSGHGAVSGVDTGELFF